Presented here are 22 T cell receptor beta chains from one specimen sequenced in a study of technical replicates of blood from a handful of donors. Clones were sequenced by immunoSEQ multiplex PCR, and TCRdb holds only the in-frame ones, with some missing. The sample holds about 81,000 clones; more than 90% are singletons and the top ten take roughly 0.36%. The sequencing input was T cells isolated from PBMCs. These receptors were taken from a human donor in good health.

This chain connects TRBV7-2 to TRBJ1-2, with D maybe TRBD1 (6 bases). V was clipped by 4 bases and J by 6 bases, with 9 bases between them. CDR3 length: 12 residues. Germline V CDR1 and CDR2: SGHTA, FQGNSA. CDR3 DNA: TGTGCCAGCAGCTCGGACAGCCATGGCTACACCTTC. This translates into CASSSDSHGYTF.

The genes are TRBV6-5 and TRBJ2-1; weak D call: TRBD2 (6 bases). CDR1 and CDR2 (germline): MNHEY, SVGAGI. This CDR3 spans 15 amino acids. Trimming removed 6 bases from V and 2 bases from J, with 14 bases in between. CDR3 nucleotide sequence: TGTGCCAGCAGGATGGCGGGATTCACCTACAATGAGCAGTTCTTC. This sequence encodes CASRMAGFTYNEQFF.

The chain recombines TRBV7-3 with TRBJ2-5; TRBD2 matches 7 bases. The CDR3 spans 15 residues. The trim removed 1 base at V and 5 bases at J, leaving 7 bases unmatched. The germline V gene has CDR1 SGHTA and CDR2 FQGTGA. DNA for the CDR3: TGTGCCAGCAGCTTAAGACCTGCGGGAGAGGAGACCCAGTACTTC. Its protein product is CASSLRPAGEETQYF.

This clone has a single count. The rearrangement uses TRBV10-3 and TRBJ2-2; D not certain. The V gene's germline CDR1 is ENHRY and CDR2 SYGVKD. V was trimmed by 2 bases and J by 0 bases, leaving 7 bases between them. The CDR3 length is 15 residues. The CDR3 nucleotides are TGTGCCATCAGTGAGAACCCAGCGAACACCGGGGAGCTGTTTTTT. It specifies CAISENPANTGELFF.

The chain employs TRBV6-4 and TRBJ1-5; no reliable D call. The CDR3 runs 14 residues. Germline V gives CDR1 MRHNA, CDR2 SNTAGT. V dropped 4 bases and J dropped 0 bases, with 7 bases sitting between them. The CDR3 here is CASSAEYSNQPQHF. In DNA, the CDR3 is TGTGCCAGCAGTGCCGAGTATAGCAATCAGCCCCAGCATTTT.

J is TRBJ1-3 and V is TRBV4-3; D is ambiguous. Germline lookup yields CDR1 LGHNA and CDR2 YSLEER. The CDR3 totals 18 residues. Between the trimmed V and J ends, which lost 1 base and 0 bases, there was a span of 16 bases. The CDR3 nucleotides read TGCGCCAGCAGCCAAGCAGTGACTGGTCTGTCCTCTGGAAACACCATATATTTT. Amino acids: CASSQAVTGLSSGNTIYF.

The chain joins TRBV6-4 to TRBJ1-4; possibly TRBD1 for D (6 bases). The CDR3 has 15 residues. V dropped 7 bases and J dropped 7 bases, with 19 bases sitting between them. From germline, CDR1 is MRHNA and CDR2 SNTAGT. The CDR3 DNA follows: TGTGCCAGCAAGGCCCAGCAGGGGACGGGTGAAAAACTGTTTTTT. It yields the protein CASKAQQGTGEKLFF.

The chain uses TRBV11-2 and TRBJ2-7; unclear D gene. V lost 1 base and J lost 3, with 13 bases in between. CDR3 size: 15 residues. Germline assignment: CDR1 SGHAT and CDR2 FQNNGV. In DNA, the CDR3 is TGTGCCAGCAGCTTAGGGGTCCCAGGCTTCTACGAGCAGTACTTC. Encoded protein: CASSLGVPGFYEQYF.

This chain connects TRBV7-9 to TRBJ1-2, with D perhaps matching TRBD1 (6 bases). Germline loops: CDR1 SEHNR, CDR2 FQNEAQ (reference sequence). V lost 1 base and J 7 bases, leaving 13 bases between the germline ends. This CDR3 contains 14 residues. CDR3 loop: CASSLDPTGTGYTF. CDR3 in DNA: TGTGCCAGCAGCTTAGATCCCACAGGGACTGGCTACACCTTC.

This clone came up once. V and J are TRBV10-3 and TRBJ2-3, with D uncertain. This CDR3 region has 14 residues. CDR1 ENHRY and CDR2 SYGVKD come from the germline V gene. The V end lost 2 bases, the J end lost 8 bases, and 14 bases lay between the germline ends. This chain's CDR3 is CAISEKVDKVTQYF. The CDR3 region has the DNA TGTGCCATCAGTGAGAAGGTAGACAAGGTTACGCAGTATTTT.

CDR3 protein: CASSYRGYEQYF. The CDR3 coding sequence is TGTGCCAGCAGTTATAGGGGCTACGAGCAGTACTTC. The chain joins TRBV27 to TRBJ2-7, with D possibly being TRBD1 (5 bases). Trimming cost V 4 bases and J 3 bases, with 7 bases left between them. Germline V gives CDR1 MNHEY, CDR2 SMNVEV (reference sequence). This CDR3 is built from 12 residues.

This clone was recorded once. The chain links TRBV4-1 to TRBJ1-5, with no clear D. Germline V lookup: CDR1 MGHRA, CDR2 YSYEKL. V lost 0 bases, J lost 6 bases, and 6 bases lay in between. The length of the CDR3 is 13 residues. The chain's CDR3 is CASSQERAQPQHF. As DNA, the CDR3 is TGCGCCAGCAGCCAAGAGCGAGCTCAGCCCCAGCATTTT.

The V gene is TRBV30, the J gene TRBJ1-1; no firm D call. V was clipped by 3 bases and J by 0 bases, with 11 bases between them. CDR3 length equals 14 residues. In germline, CDR1 is GTSNPN, CDR2 SVGIG (reference sequence). This CDR3 reads CAWREFLMNTEAFF. DNA of the CDR3: TGTGCCTGGAGGGAGTTTCTTATGAACACTGAAGCTTTCTTT. Based on the CDR3 plus reference TRBV30 and TRBJ1-1, the full variable domain is SQTIHQWPATLVQPVGSPLSLECTVEGTSNPNLYWYRQAAGRGLQLLFYSVGIGQISSEVPQNLSASRPQDRQFILSSKKLLLSDSGFYLCAWREFLMNTEAFFGQGTRLTVV.

A few counts support this clone. The J gene is TRBJ1-5, the V gene TRBV10-1; D call uncertain. The CDR3 has 14 residues. Looked up from germline, CDR1 is WNHNN and CDR2 is SYGVQD (reference sequence). V was cut by 4 bases and J by 1 base, with 8 bases left in between. CDR3 protein: CASSAGASNQPQHF. In DNA form, the CDR3 reads TGCGCCAGCAGTGCGGGAGCCAGCAATCAGCCCCAGCATTTT.

The V call is TRBV27, the J call TRBJ1-1, with D possibly TRBD1 on 5 matching bases. Per germline, CDR1 MNHEY and CDR2 SMNVEV (reference sequence). This CDR3 has 15 amino acids. V was pared by 2 bases and J by 0 bases, with 10 bases between. The CDR3 loop reads CASSLTEGVNTEAFF. CDR3 coding DNA: TGTGCCAGCAGTTTAACCGAAGGGGTGAACACTGAAGCTTTCTTT.

V and J are TRBV14 and TRBJ2-1; 11 bases match TRBD2. The germline V gene encodes CDR1 SGHDN and CDR2 FVKESK. The trim removed 5 bases at V and 9 bases at J, leaving 12 bases unmatched. The CDR3 spans 16 residues. Here the CDR3 reads CASSWPIAGGRTEQFF. The CDR3 bases are TGTGCCAGCAGCTGGCCAATAGCGGGAGGGCGGACTGAGCAGTTCTTC.

CDR3 in DNA: TGCAGTTGTGACTCAAACATTCAGTACTTC. This translates into CSCDSNIQYF. The V and J genes are TRBV20-1 and TRBJ2-4, with D unclear. CDR3 size: 10 residues. Germline lookup yields CDR1 DFQATT and CDR2 SNEGSKA (reference sequence). The V and J ends lost 8 bases and 6 bases respectively, with 8 bases between them.

V gene TRBV5-1 combines with J gene TRBJ1-1; D might be TRBD1 (6 bases). Germline lookup yields CDR1 SGHRS and CDR2 YFSETQ. The CDR3 totals 14 residues. The V end lost 0 bases, the J end lost 2 bases, and 8 bases lay between the germline ends. The CDR3 DNA is TGCGCCAGCAGCTTGGGGGGGCGCAACACTGAAGCTTTCTTT. Its translation is CASSLGGRNTEAFF.

This clone appeared a single time. The CDR3 reads CASSLGTSYNEQFF. As DNA, the CDR3 is TGTGCCAGCAGCTTAGGGACTAGCTACAATGAGCAGTTCTTC. J is TRBJ2-1 and V is TRBV7-2; the match to TRBD2 covers 7 bases. Germline-derived CDR1 and CDR2 are SGHTA and FQGNSA. Trimming at V came to 1 base and at J to 3 bases, leaving 0 bases not matched to a gene. CDR3 size: 14 residues.

The table lists this clone with a count of one. The rearrangement uses TRBV7-3 and TRBJ2-1; the match to TRBD1 covers 7 bases. CDR1 and CDR2 (germline): SGHTA, FQGTGA. CDR3 length equals 15 residues. The trim removed 2 bases at V and 2 bases at J, leaving 3 bases unmatched. The chain's CDR3 is CASSLGQGAYNEQFF. Written as DNA, the CDR3 is TGTGCCAGCAGCTTAGGCCAGGGGGCCTACAATGAGCAGTTCTTC.

This clone was counted between two and nine times. CDR3 sequence (DNA): TGCGCCAGCAGCCAAGTTGAAGGGACTGCCACAGATACGCAGTATTTT. Amino acids: CASSQVEGTATDTQYF. V gene TRBV4-3 combines with J gene TRBJ2-3, with D possibly TRBD2 on 6 matching bases. The V gene's germline CDR1 is LGHNA and CDR2 YSLEER. The CDR3 contains 16 residues. V was pared by 1 base and J by 2 bases, with 13 bases between.

The chain links TRBV25-1 to TRBJ2-1; tentatively, D is TRBD2 (5 bases). The V gene lost 6 bases and the J gene lost 5 bases, with 5 bases spanning the gap. Germline V gene data show CDR1 as MGHDK and CDR2 as SYGVNS. The CDR3 length is 11 residues. CDR3 in DNA: TGTGCCAGCAGCGGGAACAATGAGCAGTTCTTC. This encodes CASSGNNEQFF. Full variable domain (missing parts from reference TRBV25-1 and TRBJ2-1): EADIYQTPRYLVIGTGKKITLECSQTMGHDKMYWYQQDPGMELHLIHYSYGVNSTEKGDLSSESTVSRIRTEHFPLTLESARPSHTSQYLCASSGNNEQFFGPGTRLTVL.